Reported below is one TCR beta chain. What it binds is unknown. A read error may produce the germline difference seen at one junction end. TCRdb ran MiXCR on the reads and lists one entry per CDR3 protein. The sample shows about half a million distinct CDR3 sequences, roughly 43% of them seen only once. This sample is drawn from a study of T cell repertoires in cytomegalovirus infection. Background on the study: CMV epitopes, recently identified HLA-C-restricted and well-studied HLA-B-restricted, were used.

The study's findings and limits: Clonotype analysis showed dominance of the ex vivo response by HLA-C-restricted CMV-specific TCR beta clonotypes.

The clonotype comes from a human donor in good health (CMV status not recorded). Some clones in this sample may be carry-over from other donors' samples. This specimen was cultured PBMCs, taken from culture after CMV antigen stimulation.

CDR3 in DNA: TGTGCCAGCAGCGAACAGCCGGGGAGCACAGATACGCAGTATTTT. This translates into CASSEQPGSTDTQYF. The chain employs TRBV4-1 and TRBJ2-3; D possibly corresponds to TRBD2 (5 bases). Germline CDR1 and CDR2: MGHRA and YSYEKL. This CDR3 comprises 15 residues.